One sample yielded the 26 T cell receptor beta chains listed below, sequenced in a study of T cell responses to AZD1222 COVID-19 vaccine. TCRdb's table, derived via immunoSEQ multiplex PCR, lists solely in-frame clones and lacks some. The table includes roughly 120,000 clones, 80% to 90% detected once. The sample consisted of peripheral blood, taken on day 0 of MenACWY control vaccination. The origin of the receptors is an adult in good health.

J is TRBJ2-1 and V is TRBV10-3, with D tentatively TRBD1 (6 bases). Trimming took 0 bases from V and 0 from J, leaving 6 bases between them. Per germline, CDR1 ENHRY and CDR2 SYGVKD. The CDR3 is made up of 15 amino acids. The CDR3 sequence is CAISESGASYNEQFF. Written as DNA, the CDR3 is TGTGCCATCAGTGAGTCGGGGGCCTCCTACAATGAGCAGTTCTTC.

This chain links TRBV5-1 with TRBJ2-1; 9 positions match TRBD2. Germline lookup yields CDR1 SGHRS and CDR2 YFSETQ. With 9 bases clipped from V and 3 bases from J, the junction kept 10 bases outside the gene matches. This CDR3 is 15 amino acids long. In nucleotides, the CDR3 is TGCGCCACCGCAGCCGGAGCGGGGGGCTACAATGAGCAGTTCTTC. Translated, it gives CATAAGAGGYNEQFF.

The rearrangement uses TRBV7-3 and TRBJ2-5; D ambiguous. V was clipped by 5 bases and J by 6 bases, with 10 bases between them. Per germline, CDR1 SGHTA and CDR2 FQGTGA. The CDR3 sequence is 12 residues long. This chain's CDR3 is CASSLREKTQYF. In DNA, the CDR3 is TGTGCCAGCAGCCTCCGAGAGAAGACCCAGTACTTC.

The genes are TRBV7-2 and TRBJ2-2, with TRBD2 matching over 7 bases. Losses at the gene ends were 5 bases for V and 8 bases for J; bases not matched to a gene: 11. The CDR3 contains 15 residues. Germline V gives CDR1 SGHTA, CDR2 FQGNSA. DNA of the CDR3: TGTGCCAGCAGCCCAGCGGGACTACGCGTGGGGGAGCTGTTTTTT. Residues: CASSPAGLRVGELFF.

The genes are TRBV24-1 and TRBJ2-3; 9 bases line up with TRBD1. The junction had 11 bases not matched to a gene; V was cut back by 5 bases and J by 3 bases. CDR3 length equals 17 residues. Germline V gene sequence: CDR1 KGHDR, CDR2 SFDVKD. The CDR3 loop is CATSGVPGQGFTDTQYF. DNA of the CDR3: TGTGCCACCAGTGGGGTCCCGGGACAGGGATTTACAGATACGCAGTATTTT.

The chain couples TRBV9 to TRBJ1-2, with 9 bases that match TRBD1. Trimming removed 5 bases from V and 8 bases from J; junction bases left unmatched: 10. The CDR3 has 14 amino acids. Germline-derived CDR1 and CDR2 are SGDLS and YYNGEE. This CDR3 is CASRGPGQGVGYTF. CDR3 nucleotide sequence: TGTGCCAGCAGGGGCCCGGGACAGGGCGTCGGCTACACCTTC.

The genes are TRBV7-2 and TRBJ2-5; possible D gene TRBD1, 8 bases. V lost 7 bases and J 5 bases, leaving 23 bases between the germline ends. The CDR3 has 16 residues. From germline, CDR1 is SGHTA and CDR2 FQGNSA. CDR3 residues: CASNALNRGGWETQYF. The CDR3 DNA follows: TGTGCCAGCAACGCATTAAACAGGGGGGGTTGGGAGACCCAGTACTTC.

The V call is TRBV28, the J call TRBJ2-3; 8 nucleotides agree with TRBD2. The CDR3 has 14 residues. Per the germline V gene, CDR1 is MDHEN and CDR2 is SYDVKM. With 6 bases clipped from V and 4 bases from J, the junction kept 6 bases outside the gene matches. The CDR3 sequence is CASRRGTRADTQYF. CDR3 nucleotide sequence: TGTGCCAGCAGACGCGGGACTAGGGCAGATACGCAGTATTTT.

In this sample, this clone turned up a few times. In DNA, the CDR3 is TGTGCCAGCAGCTTGGTTAGCGGGGGGGGCACAGATACGCAGTATTTT. Translation gives CASSLVSGGGTDTQYF. The chain is built from TRBV7-2 and TRBJ2-3; 11 bases are a match to TRBD2. Per germline, CDR1 SGHTA and CDR2 FQGNSA. The CDR3 has 16 amino acids. J lost 1 base, V lost 3 bases, and 3 bases had no gene match.

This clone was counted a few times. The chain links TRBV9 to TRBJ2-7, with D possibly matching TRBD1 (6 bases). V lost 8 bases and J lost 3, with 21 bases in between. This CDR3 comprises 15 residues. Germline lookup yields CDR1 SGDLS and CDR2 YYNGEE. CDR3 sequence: CASNRDGTNNYEQYF. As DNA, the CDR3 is TGTGCCAGTAACAGGGACGGGACCAACAACTACGAGCAGTACTTC.

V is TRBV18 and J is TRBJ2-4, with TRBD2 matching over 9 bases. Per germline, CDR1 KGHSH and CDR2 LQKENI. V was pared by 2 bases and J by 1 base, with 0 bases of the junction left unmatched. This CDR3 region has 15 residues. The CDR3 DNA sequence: TGTGCCAGCTCACCAAGCGGGGGGGCCAAAAACATTCAGTACTTC. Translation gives CASSPSGGAKNIQYF.

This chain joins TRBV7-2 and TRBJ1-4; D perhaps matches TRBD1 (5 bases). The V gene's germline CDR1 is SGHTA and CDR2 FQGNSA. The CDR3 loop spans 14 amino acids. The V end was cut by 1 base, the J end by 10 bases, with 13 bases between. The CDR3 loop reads CASSLETGRGKLFF. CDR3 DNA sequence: TGTGCCAGCAGCTTAGAAACAGGCCGCGGAAAACTGTTTTTT. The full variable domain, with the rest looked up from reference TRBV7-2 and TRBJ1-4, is GAGVSQSPSNKVTEKGKDVELRCDPISGHTALYWYRQSLGQGLEFLIYFQGNSAPDKSGLPSDRFSAERTGGSVSTLTIQRTQQEDSAVYLCASSLETGRGKLFFGSGTQLSVL.

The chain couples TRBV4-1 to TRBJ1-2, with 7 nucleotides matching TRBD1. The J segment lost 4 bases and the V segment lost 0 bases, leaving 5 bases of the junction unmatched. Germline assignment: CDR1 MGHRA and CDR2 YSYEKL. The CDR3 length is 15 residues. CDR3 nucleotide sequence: TGCGCCAGCAGCCAAGAGATAGGGGGCCCCTATGGCTACACCTTC. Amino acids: CASSQEIGGPYGYTF.

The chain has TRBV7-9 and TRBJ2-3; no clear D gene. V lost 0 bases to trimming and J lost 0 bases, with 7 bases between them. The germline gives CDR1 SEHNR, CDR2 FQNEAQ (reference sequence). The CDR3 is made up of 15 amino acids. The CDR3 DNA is TGTGCCAGCAGCTTAGCCGCGACAAGCACAGATACGCAGTATTTT. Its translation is CASSLAATSTDTQYF. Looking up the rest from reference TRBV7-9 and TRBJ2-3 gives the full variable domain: DTGVSQNPRHKITKRGQNVTFRCDPISEHNRLYWYRQTLGQGPEFLTYFQNEAQLEKSRLLSDRFSAERPKGSFSTLEIQRTEQGDSAMYLCASSLAATSTDTQYFGPGTRLTVL.

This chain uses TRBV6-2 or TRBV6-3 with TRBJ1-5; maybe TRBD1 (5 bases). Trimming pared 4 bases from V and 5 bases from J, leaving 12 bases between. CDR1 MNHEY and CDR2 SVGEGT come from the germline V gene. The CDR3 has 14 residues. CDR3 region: CASSSRQRYQPQHF. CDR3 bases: TGTGCCAGCAGTTCTCGACAGCGATATCAGCCCCAGCATTTT.

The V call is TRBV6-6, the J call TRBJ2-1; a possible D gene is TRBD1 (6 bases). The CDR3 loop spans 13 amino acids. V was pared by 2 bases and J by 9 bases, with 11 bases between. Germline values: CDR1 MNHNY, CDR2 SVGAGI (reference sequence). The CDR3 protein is CASSYGRGGEQFF. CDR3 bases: TGTGCCAGCAGTTACGGCCGAGGGGGTGAGCAGTTCTTC.

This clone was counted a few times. CDR3 nucleotides: TGTGCCAGCAGTTACTCAGCCGGGGGTAAGAAGACCCAGTACTTC. It translates to CASSYSAGGKKTQYF. V is TRBV6-5 and J is TRBJ2-5; TRBD2 might be the D (6 bases). The CDR3 has 15 amino acids. The V end was cut by 0 bases, the J end by 6 bases, with 14 bases between. The germline gives CDR1 MNHEY, CDR2 SVGAGI.

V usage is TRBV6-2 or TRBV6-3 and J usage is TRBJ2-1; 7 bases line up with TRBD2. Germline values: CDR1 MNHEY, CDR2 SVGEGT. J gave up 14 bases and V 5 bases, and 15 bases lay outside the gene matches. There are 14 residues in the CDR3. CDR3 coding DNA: TGTGCCAGCAGTGGGAGGGTAATGCGGCAGTCTAAGTTCTTC. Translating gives CASSGRVMRQSKFF.

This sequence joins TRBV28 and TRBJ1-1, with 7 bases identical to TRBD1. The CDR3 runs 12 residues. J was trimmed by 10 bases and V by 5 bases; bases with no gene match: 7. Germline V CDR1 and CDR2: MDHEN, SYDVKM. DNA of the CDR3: TGTGCCAGCAGTCTACGACAGGGTGGAGCTTTCTTT. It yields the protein CASSLRQGGAFF.

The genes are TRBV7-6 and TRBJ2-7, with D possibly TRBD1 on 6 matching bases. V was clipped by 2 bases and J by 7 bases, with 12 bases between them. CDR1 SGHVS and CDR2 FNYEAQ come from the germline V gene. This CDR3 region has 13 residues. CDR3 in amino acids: CASSLQTGYEQYF. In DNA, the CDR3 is TGTGCCAGCAGCTTACAGACAGGCTATGAGCAGTACTTC.

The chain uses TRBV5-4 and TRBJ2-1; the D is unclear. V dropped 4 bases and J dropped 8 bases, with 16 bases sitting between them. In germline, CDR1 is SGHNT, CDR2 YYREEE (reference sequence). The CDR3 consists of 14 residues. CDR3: CASSPASGSDEQFF. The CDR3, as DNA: TGTGCCAGCAGCCCGGCGTCGGGTAGTGATGAGCAGTTCTTC. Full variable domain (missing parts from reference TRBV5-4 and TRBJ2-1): ETGVTQSPTHLIKTRGQQVTLRCSSQSGHNTVSWYQQALGQGPQFIFQYYREEENGRGNFPPRFSGLQFPNYSSELNVNALELDDSALYLCASSPASGSDEQFFGPGTRLTVL.

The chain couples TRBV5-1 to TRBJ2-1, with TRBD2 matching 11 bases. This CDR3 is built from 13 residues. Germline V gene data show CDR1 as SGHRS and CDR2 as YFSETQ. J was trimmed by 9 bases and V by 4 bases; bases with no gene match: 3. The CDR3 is CASSASGGTEQFF. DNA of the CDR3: TGCGCCAGCAGCGCTAGCGGGGGGACTGAGCAGTTCTTC.

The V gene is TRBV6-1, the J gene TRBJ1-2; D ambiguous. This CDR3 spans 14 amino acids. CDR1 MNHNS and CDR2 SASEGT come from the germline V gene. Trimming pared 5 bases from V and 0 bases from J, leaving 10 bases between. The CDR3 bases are TGTGCCAGCAGTCGCAGTCAGACTAACTATGGCTACACCTTC. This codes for CASSRSQTNYGYTF.

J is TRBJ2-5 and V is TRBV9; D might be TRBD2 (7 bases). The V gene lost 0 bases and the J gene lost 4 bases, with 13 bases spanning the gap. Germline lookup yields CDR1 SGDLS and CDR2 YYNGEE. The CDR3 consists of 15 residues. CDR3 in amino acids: CASSVVSGGAETQYF. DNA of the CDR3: TGTGCCAGCAGCGTAGTTTCGGGGGGCGCAGAGACCCAGTACTTC.

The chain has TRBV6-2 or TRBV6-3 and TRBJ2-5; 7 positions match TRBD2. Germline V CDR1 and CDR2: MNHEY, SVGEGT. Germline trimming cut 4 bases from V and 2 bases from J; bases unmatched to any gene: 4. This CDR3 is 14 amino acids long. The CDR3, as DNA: TGTGCCAGCAGTTCTGGACTAGATCAAGAGACCCAGTACTTC. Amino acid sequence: CASSSGLDQETQYF.

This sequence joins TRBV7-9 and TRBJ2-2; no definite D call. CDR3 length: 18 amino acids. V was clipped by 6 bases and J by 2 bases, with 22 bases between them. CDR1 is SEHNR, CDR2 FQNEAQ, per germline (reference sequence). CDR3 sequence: CASRPPLPLAPNTGELFF. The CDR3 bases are TGTGCCAGCAGACCCCCTCTACCCCTCGCTCCCAACACCGGGGAGCTGTTTTTT.